The clone carrying this T cell receptor (beta chain) was counted at least ten times. Its specificity is not known. The source of the sample is a study of T cells in Graves' hyperthyroidism and ophthalmopathy. Whole-study results and caveats: From stable hyperthyroidism, ophthalmopathy was set apart by a 13 V-J model.

Deletions cut 6 bases from V and 7 bases from J, with 18 bases between. The CDR3 extends over 13 amino acids. CDR1 is DFQATT, CDR2 SNEGSKA, per germline (reference sequence). The source material, RNA transcripts, was used to amplify TCR beta CDR3 regions. The HTBI set primed first-round TCR CDR3 RT-PCR. Each CDR3 protein gets one entry after TCRdb re-called the multiplex PCR reads with MiXCR. This sample has 350,000 to 450,000 distinct CDR3 sequences; roughly 13% occur once, and the top ten carry 28%. The sample taken for sequencing was blood. This TCR was recovered from a man between 50 and 59 years old with Graves' ophthalmopathy. The chain has TRBV20-1 and TRBJ1-2; tentative D call: TRBD1 (6 bases). CDR3 coding DNA: TGCAGTGCCATGGACAGAAAGTTACTTGGCTACACCTTC. It is translated as CSAMDRKLLGYTF.